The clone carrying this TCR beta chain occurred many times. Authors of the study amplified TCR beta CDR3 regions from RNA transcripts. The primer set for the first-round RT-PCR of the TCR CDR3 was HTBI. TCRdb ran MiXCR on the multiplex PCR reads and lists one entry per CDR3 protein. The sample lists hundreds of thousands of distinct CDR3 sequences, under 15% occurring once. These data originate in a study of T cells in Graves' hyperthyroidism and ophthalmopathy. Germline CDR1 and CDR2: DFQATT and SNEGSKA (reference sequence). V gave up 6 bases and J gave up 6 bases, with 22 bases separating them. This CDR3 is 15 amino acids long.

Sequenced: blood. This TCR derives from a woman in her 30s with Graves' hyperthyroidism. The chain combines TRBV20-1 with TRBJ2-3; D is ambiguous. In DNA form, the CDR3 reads TGCAGTGCCTACGCCCTACAAAAACGAGCGGATACGCAGTATTTT. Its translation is CSAYALQKRADTQYF.